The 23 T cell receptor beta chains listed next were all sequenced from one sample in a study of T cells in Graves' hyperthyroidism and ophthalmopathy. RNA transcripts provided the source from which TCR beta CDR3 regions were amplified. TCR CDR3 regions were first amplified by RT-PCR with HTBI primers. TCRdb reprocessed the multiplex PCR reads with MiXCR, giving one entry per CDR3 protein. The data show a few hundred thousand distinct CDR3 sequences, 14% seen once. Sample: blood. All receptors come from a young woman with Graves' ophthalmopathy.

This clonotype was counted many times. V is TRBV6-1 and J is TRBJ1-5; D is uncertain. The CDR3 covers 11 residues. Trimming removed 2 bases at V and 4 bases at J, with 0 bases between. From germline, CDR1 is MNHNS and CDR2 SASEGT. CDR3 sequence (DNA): TGTGCCAGCAGTGAAAATCAGCCCCAGCATTTT. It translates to CASSENQPQHF.

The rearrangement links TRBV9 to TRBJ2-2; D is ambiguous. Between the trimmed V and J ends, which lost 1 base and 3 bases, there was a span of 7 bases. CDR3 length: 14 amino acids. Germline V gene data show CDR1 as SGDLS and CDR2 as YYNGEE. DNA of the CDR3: TGTGCCAGCAGCGTAAACAGCTACACCGGGGAGCTGTTTTTT. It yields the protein CASSVNSYTGELFF. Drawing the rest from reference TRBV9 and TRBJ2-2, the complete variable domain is DSGVTQTPKHLITATGQRVTLRCSPRSGDLSVYWYQQSLDQGLQFLIQYYNGEERAKGNILERFSAQQFPDLHSELNLSSLELGDSALYFCASSVNSYTGELFFGEGSRLTVL.

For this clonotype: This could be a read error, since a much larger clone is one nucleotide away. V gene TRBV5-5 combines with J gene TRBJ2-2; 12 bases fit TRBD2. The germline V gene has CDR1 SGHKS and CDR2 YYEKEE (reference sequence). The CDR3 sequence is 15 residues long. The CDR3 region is CTSSPSGGASGELFF. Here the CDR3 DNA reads TGTACCAGCAGTCCTAGCGGGGGGGCGTCAGGGGAGCTGTTTTTT.

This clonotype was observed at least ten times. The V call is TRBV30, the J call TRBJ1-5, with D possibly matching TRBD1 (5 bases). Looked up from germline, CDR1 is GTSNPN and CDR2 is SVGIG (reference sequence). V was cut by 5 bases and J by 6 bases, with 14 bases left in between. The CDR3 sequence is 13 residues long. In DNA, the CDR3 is TGTGCCTGGGGTCCAGCGGGGACTCAGCCCCAGCATTTT. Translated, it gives CAWGPAGTQPQHF.

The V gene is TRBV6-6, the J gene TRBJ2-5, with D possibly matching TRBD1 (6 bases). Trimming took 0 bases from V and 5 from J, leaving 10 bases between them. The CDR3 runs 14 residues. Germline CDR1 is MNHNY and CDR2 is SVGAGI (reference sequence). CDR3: CASSYSGAVETQYF. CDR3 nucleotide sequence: TGTGCCAGCAGTTACTCGGGGGCGGTGGAGACCCAGTACTTC.

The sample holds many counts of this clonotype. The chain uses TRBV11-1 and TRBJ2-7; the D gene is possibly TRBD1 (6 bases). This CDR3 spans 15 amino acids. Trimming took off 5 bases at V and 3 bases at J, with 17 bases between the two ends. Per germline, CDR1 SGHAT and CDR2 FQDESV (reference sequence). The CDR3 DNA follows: TGTGCCAGCAGCCCGAGGAAACAAGGGGGCTACGAGCAGTACTTC. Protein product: CASSPRKQGGYEQYF.

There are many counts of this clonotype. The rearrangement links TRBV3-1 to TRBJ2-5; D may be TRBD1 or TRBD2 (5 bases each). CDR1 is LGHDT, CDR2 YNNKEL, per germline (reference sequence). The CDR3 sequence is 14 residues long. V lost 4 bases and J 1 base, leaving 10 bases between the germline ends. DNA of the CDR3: TGTGCCAGCAGCCTGGGACCAGCCCAAGAGACCCAGTACTTC. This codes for CASSLGPAQETQYF.

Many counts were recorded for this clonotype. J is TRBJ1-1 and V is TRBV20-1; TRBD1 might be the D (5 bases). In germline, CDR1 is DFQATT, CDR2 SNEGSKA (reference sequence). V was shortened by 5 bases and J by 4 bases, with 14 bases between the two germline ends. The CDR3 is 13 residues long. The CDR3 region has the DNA TGCAGTGCTCCCGCGCAGGGCGCCACTGAAGCTTTCTTT. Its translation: CSAPAQGATEAFF.

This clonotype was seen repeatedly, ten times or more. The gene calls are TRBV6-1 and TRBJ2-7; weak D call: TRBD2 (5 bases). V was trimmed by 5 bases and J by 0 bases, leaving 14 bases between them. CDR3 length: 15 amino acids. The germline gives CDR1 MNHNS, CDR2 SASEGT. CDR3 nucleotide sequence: TGTGCCAGCAGTCCTGCGGACTTTTCCTCCTACGAGCAGTACTTC. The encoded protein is CASSPADFSSYEQYF.

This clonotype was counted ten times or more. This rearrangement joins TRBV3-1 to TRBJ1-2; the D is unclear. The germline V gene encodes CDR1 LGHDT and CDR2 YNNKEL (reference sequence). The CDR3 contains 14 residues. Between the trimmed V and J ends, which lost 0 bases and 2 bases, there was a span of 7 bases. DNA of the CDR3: TGTGCCAGCAGCCAAGACCGGGCAAACTATGGCTACACCTTC. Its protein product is CASSQDRANYGYTF.

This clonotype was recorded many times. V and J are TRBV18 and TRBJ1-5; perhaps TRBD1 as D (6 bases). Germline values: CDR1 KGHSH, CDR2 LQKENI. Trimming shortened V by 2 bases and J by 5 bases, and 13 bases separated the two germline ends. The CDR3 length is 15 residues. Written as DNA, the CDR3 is TGTGCCAGCTCACCAAGGGGGGGCGCGTATCAGCCCCAGCATTTT. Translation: CASSPRGGAYQPQHF.

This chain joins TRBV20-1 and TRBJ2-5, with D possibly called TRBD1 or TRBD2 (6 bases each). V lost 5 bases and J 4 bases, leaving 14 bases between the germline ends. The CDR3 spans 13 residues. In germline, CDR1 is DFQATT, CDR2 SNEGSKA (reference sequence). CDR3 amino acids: CSAPPRGRETQYF. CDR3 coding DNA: TGCAGTGCTCCCCCCCGGGGGCGAGAGACCCAGTACTTC.

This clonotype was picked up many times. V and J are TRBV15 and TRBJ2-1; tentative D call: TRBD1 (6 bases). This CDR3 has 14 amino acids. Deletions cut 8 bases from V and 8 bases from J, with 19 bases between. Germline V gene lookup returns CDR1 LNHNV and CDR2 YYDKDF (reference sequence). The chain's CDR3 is CATGYRDNGDEQFF. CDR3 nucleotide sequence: TGTGCCACCGGTTATCGGGACAACGGCGATGAGCAGTTCTTC. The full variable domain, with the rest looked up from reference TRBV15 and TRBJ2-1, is DAMVIQNPRYQVTQFGKPVTLSCSQTLNHNVMYWYQQKSSQAPKLLFHYYDKDFNNEADTPDNFQSRRPNTSFCFLDIRSPGLGDTAMYLCATGYRDNGDEQFFGPGTRLTVL.

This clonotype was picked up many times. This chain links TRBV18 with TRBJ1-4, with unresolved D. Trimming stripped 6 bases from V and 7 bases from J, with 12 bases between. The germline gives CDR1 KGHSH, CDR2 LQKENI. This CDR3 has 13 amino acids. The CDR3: CASSSRTAEKLFF. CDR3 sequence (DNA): TGTGCCAGCTCCTCAAGGACGGCTGAAAAACTGTTTTTT.

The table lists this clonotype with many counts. The CDR3 sequence: CASSALGGGDEQYF. The DNA for the CDR3 is TGTGCCAGCAGTGCCCTCGGGGGGGGAGACGAGCAGTACTTC. The chain employs TRBV6-1 and TRBJ2-7, with TRBD2 matching 8 bases. V lost 4 bases to trimming and J lost 5 bases; unmatched junction nucleotides: 7. CDR3 length: 14 amino acids. CDR1 MNHNS and CDR2 SASEGT come from the germline V gene.

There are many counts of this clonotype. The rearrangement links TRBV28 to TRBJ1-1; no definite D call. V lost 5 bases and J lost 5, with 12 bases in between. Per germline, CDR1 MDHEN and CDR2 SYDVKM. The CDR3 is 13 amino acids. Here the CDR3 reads CASSDPPGTEAFF. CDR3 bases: TGTGCCAGCAGTGACCCCCCTGGGACTGAAGCTTTCTTT.

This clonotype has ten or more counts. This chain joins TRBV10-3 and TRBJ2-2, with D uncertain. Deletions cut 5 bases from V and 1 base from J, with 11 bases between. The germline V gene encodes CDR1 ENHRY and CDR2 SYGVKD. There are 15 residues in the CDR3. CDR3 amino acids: CAISRKLENTGELFF. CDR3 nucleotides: TGTGCCATCAGTCGGAAGCTTGAGAACACCGGGGAGCTGTTTTTT.

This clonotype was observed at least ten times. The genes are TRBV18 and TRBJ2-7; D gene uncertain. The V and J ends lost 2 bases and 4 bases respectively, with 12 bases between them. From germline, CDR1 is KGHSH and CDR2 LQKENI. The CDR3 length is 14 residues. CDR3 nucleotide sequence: TGTGCCAGCTCACCATACGACAAAGGATACGAGCAGTACTTC. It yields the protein CASSPYDKGYEQYF.

CDR3 nucleotides: TGTGCCAGCAGTTGGACGTCGGGCTATGGCTACACCTTC. It codes for CASSWTSGYGYTF. The chain carries TRBV25-1 and TRBJ1-2; D remains ambiguous. V was trimmed by 5 bases and J by 4 bases, leaving 11 bases between them. Germline V gives CDR1 MGHDK, CDR2 SYGVNS. The CDR3 has 13 residues.

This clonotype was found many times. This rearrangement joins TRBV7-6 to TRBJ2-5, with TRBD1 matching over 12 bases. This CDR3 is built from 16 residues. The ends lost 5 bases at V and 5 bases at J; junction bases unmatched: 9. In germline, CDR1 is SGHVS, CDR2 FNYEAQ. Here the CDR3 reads CASSLGTGGLIETQYF. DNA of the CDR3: TGTGCCAGCAGCCTCGGGACAGGGGGCTTGATCGAGACCCAGTACTTC. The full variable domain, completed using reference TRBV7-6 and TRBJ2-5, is GAGVSQSPRYKVTKRGQDVALRCDPISGHVSLYWYRQALGQGPEFLTYFNYEAQQDKSGLPNDRFSAERPEGSISTLTIQRTEQRDSAMYRCASSLGTGGLIETQYFGPGTRLLVL.

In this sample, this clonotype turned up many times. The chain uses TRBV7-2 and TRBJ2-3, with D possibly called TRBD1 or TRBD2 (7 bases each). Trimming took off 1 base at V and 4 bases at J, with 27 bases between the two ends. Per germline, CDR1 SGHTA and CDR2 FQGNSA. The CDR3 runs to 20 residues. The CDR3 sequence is CASSLVGHGGRQGYPDTQYF. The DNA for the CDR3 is TGTGCCAGCAGCTTAGTAGGTCACGGGGGGAGACAGGGATACCCAGATACGCAGTATTTT.

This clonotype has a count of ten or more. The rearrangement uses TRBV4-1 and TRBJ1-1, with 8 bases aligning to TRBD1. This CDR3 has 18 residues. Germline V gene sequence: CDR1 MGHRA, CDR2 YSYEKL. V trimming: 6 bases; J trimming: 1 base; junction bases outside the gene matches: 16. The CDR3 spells CASSKREGQAPGNTEAFF. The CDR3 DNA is TGCGCCAGCAGTAAAAGAGAGGGACAGGCACCGGGGAACACTGAAGCTTTCTTT.

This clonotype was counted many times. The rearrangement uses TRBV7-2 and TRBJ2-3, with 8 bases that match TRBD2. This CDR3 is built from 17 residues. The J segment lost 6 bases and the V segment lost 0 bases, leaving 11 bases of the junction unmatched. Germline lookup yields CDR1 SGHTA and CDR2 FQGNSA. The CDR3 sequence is CASSLAFFGTSVDTQYF. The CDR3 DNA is TGTGCCAGCAGCTTAGCTTTTTTTGGGACTAGTGTTGATACGCAGTATTTT.